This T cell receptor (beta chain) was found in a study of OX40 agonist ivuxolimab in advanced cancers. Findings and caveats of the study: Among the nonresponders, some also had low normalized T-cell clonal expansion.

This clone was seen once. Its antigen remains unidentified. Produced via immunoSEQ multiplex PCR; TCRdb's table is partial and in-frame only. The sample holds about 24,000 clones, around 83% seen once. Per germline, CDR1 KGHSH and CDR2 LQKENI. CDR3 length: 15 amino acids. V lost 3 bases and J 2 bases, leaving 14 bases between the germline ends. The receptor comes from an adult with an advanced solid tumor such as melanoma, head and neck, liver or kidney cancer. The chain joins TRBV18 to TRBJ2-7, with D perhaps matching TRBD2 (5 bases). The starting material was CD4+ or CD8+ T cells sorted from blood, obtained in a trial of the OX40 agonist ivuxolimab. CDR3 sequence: CASSPPGIGTYEQYF. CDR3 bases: TGTGCCAGCTCACCCCCCGGAATCGGGACCTACGAGCAGTACTTC.